This record looks at one T cell receptor beta chain sequence and its context. The antigen is unknown. The sample originates from a study of cytomegalovirus exposure and HLA in healthy donors. Findings and limits, study-wide: A few of the chains that were CMV-associated were confirmed in vitro to be specific for CMV antigens.

Though nominally healthy at sampling, donors likely had unrecorded immune exposures. Use of 60 Vbeta and 13 Jbeta primers characterized the PCR. Assay used: immunoSEQ multiplex PCR; TCRdb lists only in-frame clones, some missing. The top ten hold 2.2% of the sample, which has around 150,000 clones, 70% to 80% seen once. This CDR3 has 18 residues. The V gene's germline CDR1 is LGHNA and CDR2 YSLEER. V gave up 0 bases and J gave up 5 bases; unmatched junction bases: 14. V gene TRBV4-3 combines with J gene TRBJ2-5; the match to TRBD2 covers 8 bases. The receptor's source is a man over 45 in good health and CMV-seropositive. The sample comprised PBMCs. CDR3 protein: CASSQDDRTGGGAETQYF. Written as DNA, the CDR3 is TGCGCCAGCAGCCAAGACGATCGTACCGGGGGGGGTGCCGAGACCCAGTACTTC.